Listed below are T cell receptor beta chains from one sample, sequenced in a study of T cells in Graves' hyperthyroidism and ophthalmopathy. TCRdb re-called the multiplex PCR reads through MiXCR, storing one row per CDR3 protein. Here the sample spans about 570,000 distinct CDR3 sequences, about half being singletons. Sequencing used peripheral blood or thyroid tissue (not recorded which). These receptors came from an adult woman with Graves' disease, either hyperthyroidism or ophthalmopathy (not recorded which). Both conserved end residues are part of each CDR3. A D gene is named only where the DNA matches it firmly. A row's size may be missing; if present it is once, few, many or a size class.

TRBV20-1	TRBJ2-7	TRBD2	many	CSARVPQGVAGAYEQYF	TGCAGTGCTAGAGTCCCCCAGGGCGTAGCGGGAGCCTACGAGCAGTACTTC
TRBV7-6	TRBJ2-2	TRBD1	-	CASSPGTGITGELFF	TGTGCCAGCAGCCCGGGGACAGGTATCACCGGGGAGCTGTTTTTT
TRBV29-1	TRBJ1-1	-	many	CSVDLQSPKGTEAFF	TGCAGCGTGGATCTACAGAGTCCTAAGGGAACTGAAGCTTTCTTT
TRBV15	TRBJ2-6	-	-	CATSRDQSGANVLTF	TGTGCCACCAGCAGAGATCAATCGGGGGCCAACGTCCTGACTTTC
TRBV28	TRBJ1-2	-	few	CASTRESLGYTF	TGTGCCAGCACCCGAGAATCGTTGGGCTACACCTTC
TRBV2	TRBJ1-2	TRBD1	many	CASSRGQAAGYTF	TGTGCCAGCAGTAGGGGACAGGCGGCTGGCTACACCTTC
TRBV2	TRBJ2-7	-	many	CASSDSPQGGEQYF	TGTGCCAGCAGTGACTCCCCACAGGGCGGCGAGCAGTACTTC
TRBV2	TRBJ2-1	TRBD1	-	CASRTPTGTYNEQFF	TGTGCCAGTAGGACACCGACAGGGACCTACAATGAGCAGTTCTTC
TRBV24-1	TRBJ2-2	TRBD1	-	CATSDLGDRTTGELFF	TGTGCCACCAGTGATTTAGGGGACAGAACCACCGGGGAGCTGTTTTTT
TRBV5-1	TRBJ2-5	TRBD2	few	CASSLLGAGAKYETQYF	TGCGCCAGCAGCCTCCTGGGAGCGGGGGCCAAGTATGAGACCCAGTACTTC
TRBV6-1	TRBJ1-6	TRBD1	many	CASSGDSENSPLHF	TGTGCCAGCAGTGGGGACAGCGAAAATTCACCCCTCCACTTT
TRBV9	TRBJ1-4	-	-	CASSTRQGAAEKLFF	TGTGCCAGCAGCACGCGCCAAGGGGCGGCGGAAAAACTGTTTTTT
TRBV10-3	TRBJ1-1	-	-	CAISAIQGGTEAFF	TGTGCCATCAGTGCTATCCAGGGCGGCACTGAAGCTTTCTTT
TRBV24-1	TRBJ2-7	TRBD1	few	CATSAAGTGGYEQYF	TGTGCCACCAGTGCCGCCGGGACAGGGGGCTACGAGCAGTACTTC
TRBV10-3	TRBJ1-1	-	many	CAIWDSGLAFF	TGTGCCATCTGGGACTCGGGGTTAGCTTTCTTT
TRBV2	TRBJ1-5	-	many	CASSEGGTVIGQPQHF	TGTGCCAGCAGTGAAGGGGGGACCGTTATTGGTCAGCCCCAGCATTTT
TRBV6-1	TRBJ1-6	TRBD1	few	CASSSGTGVSAPLHF	TGTGCCAGCAGTTCCGGGACAGGGGTCAGCGCACCCCTCCACTTT
TRBV10-3	TRBJ1-4	-	-	CAISDRENTGEKLFF	TGTGCCATCAGTGACCGAGAGAACACCGGGGAAAAACTGTTTTTT
TRBV5-6	TRBJ1-1	-	-	CASSLVAGVSF	TGTGCCAGCAGCTTGGTCGCAGGGGTCAGCTTT
TRBV25-1	TRBJ2-7	-	many	CASSEYGSDGYEQYF	TGTGCCAGCAGTGAATACGGGAGTGATGGGTACGAGCAGTACTTC
TRBV30	TRBJ2-7	-	-	CAWNRGARIDEQYF	TGTGCCTGGAACCGGGGGGCCAGGATCGACGAGCAGTACTTC
TRBV19	TRBJ2-2	TRBD2	many	CASSISWGRRLAGVTGELFF	TGTGCCAGTAGTATTAGCTGGGGGCGACGGCTAGCGGGGGTCACCGGGGAGCTGTTTTTT
TRBV7-2	TRBJ1-3	-	-	CASSAVQGTGNTIYF	TGTGCCAGCAGCGCCGTTCAGGGAACTGGAAACACCATATATTTT
TRBV25-1	TRBJ2-5	-	-	CASSARGKETQYF	TGTGCCAGCAGTGCTAGAGGCAAGGAGACCCAGTACTTC
TRBV2	TRBJ1-2	TRBD1	many	CASRDREGTNGYTF	TGTGCCAGCCGGGACAGGGAAGGGACGAATGGCTACACCTTC
TRBV7-6	TRBJ1-2	-	-	CASSSSNRGGAFYGYTF	TGTGCCAGCAGCTCGAGCAACAGAGGTGGAGCTTTCTATGGCTACACCTTC
TRBV6-5	TRBJ2-2	-	few	CASSQPGGLRNTGELFF	TGTGCCAGCTCTCAGCCTGGGGGACTCCGGAACACCGGGGAGCTGTTTTTT
TRBV19	TRBJ1-4	TRBD1	-	CASSRDSVNEKLFF	TGTGCCAGTAGCCGGGACAGCGTTAATGAAAAACTGTTTTTT
TRBV7-2	TRBJ2-5	-	-	CASSRATGRQETQYF	TGTGCCAGTAGTCGGGCGACAGGACGCCAAGAGACCCAGTACTTC